This T cell receptor beta chain was recovered during a study of cytomegalovirus exposure and HLA in healthy donors. As concerns this clone: The antigen remains unidentified.

Primers for the PCR totalled 60 Vbeta and 13 Jbeta. Generated by immunoSEQ multiplex PCR, the TCRdb table keeps only in-frame clones and is missing some. The repertoire holds about 120,000 clones, with under 80% as singletons. Findings and limits, study-wide: Among TCR beta chains, those listed as cytomegalovirus-associated numbered about 160.

CDR3 length equals 17 residues. Germline lookup yields CDR1 SGDLS and CDR2 YYNGEE. Trimming cost V 0 bases and J 0 bases, with 15 bases left between them. Sequenced input: PBMCs. This TCR came from a man between 60 and 75 years old in good health and CMV-seropositive. V is TRBV9 and J is TRBJ1-1; TRBD1 might be the D (5 bases). CDR3 sequence: CASSVAVLGLMNTEAFF. In DNA, the CDR3 is TGTGCCAGCAGCGTAGCGGTGTTGGGGCTGATGAACACTGAAGCTTTCTTT.